This TCR beta chain was sequenced in a study of cytomegalovirus exposure and HLA in healthy donors. As for the study in general: Drawn from HLA-typed donors, about 85 million unique TCRs were held in an early data release.

Unrecorded immune exposures were likely, despite nominal health at sampling. PCR amplification relied on 60 Vbeta primers (plus 13 Jbeta primers). Produced via immunoSEQ multiplex PCR; TCRdb's table is partial and in-frame only. The repertoire consists of approximately 150,000 clones, with around 81% occurring once and the leading ten covering 1.5% to 1.9%. Points from the study as a whole: About 90% or about 30% of the time was how often most TCR beta V segments were productive, according to an earlier analysis. In vitro data verified a few CMV-associated chains as specific for CMV antigens.

About this clone itself: Its target is unknown.

The V gene lost 9 bases and the J gene lost 6 bases, with 18 bases spanning the gap. Germline V lookup: CDR1 LNHDA, CDR2 SQIVND (reference sequence). The CDR3 sequence is 14 residues long. The chain is built from TRBV19 and TRBJ1-5, with D maybe TRBD1 (5 bases). Material: PBMCs. This clonotype was sampled from a man aged 40-55 years in good health and CMV-seronegative. CDR3 in DNA: TGTGCCAGCCAGTATAAGCAGGGAGGTCAGCCCCAGCATTTT. Translated: CASQYKQGGQPQHF.